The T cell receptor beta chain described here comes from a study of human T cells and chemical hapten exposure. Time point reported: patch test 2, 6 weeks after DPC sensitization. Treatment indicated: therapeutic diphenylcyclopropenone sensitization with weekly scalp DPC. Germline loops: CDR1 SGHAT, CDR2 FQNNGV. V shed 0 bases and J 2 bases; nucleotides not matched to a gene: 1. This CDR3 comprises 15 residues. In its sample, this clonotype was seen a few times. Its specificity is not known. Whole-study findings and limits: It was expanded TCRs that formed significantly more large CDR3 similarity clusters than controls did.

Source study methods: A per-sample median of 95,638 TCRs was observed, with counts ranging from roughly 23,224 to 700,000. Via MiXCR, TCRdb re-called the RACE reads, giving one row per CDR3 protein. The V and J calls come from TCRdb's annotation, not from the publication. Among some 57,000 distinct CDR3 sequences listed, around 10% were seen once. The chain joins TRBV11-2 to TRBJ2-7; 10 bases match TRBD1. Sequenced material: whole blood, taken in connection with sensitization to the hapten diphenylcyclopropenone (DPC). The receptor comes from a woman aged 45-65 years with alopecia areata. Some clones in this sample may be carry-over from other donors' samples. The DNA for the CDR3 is TGTGCCAGCAGCTTAGAGGGGACAGGGGCCTACGAGCAGTACTTC. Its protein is CASSLEGTGAYEQYF.